What follows are 18 T cell receptor beta chains derived from one specimen sequenced in a study of CD8+ T cells in alopecia areata. RNA extraction and reverse transcription yielded cDNA as sequencing template. Here immunoSEQ multiplex PCR was the method, and the copy in TCRdb shows in-frame clones only, minus some. The repertoire yields about 110,000 clones, none seen only once; the top ten contain about 20%. Sequencing input: lesional skin. The origin of the receptors is a C3H/HeJ mouse with alopecia areata. The strain bears MHC haplotype H2-k.

This clone has at least ten counts. The gene names given are mouse names. This CDR3 is CASSTTGAGERLFF. The part of the CDR3 DNA that was read is TGTGCCAGCAGTACGACAGGGGCCGGCGAA. This chain uses TRBV13-3 with TRBJ1-4; 8 bases align to TRBD1. The CDR3 end falls 4 residues outside the read, so it is completed with the germline J gene. The CDR3 length is 14 residues. Germline V lookup: CDR1 NNHDY, CDR2 SYVADS.

Notes on this clone: The gene names here belong to mouse. From the germline J gene comes the end of the CDR3, since the read stops 4 residues before it. V usage is TRBV19 and J usage is TRBJ2-7, with 8 bases matching TRBD2. After removal of 3 bases from V and 3 bases from J, the junction contained 5 bases not matched to a gene. CDR3 length: 14 amino acids. The germline V gene has CDR1 FNHDT and CDR2 SITEND (reference sequence). CDR3 DNA (partial): TGTGCCAGCAGTACCCTTCTGGGGGGCTAT. It translates to CASSTLLGGY. The CDR3 reads in full as CASSTLLGGYEQYF. The whole variable domain, remainder taken from reference TRBV19 and TRBJ2-7, is GGIITQTPKFLIGQEGQKLTLKCQQNFNHDTMYWYRQDSGKGLRLIYYSITENDLQKGDLSEGYDASREKKSSFSLTVTSAQKNEMAVFLCASSTLLGGYEQYFGPGTRLTVL.

Details on this clone: The gene names given are mouse names. The read ends 4 residues shy of where the CDR3 ends; the end is completed using the germline J gene. V and J are TRBV13-2 and TRBJ2-3, with unresolved D. In germline, CDR1 is NNHNN, CDR2 SYGAGS (reference sequence). CDR3 size: 16 residues. The ends were cut back, 0 bases at V and 0 bases at J, with 11 bases in the middle. The CDR3 loop is CASGDASPASAETLYF. Incomplete CDR3 DNA: TGTGCCAGCGGTGATGCCTCGCCAGCTAGTGCAGAA.

This clone was counted a few times. These gene names are mouse names. Read sequence stops 4 residues before the CDR3 end, and the germline J gene provides the missing end. This sequence joins TRBV13-3 and TRBJ1-1; a weak D match, TRBD1 (5 bases). Germline V lookup: CDR1 NNHDY, CDR2 SYVADS. This CDR3 is 15 amino acids long. Trimming stripped 2 bases from V and 3 bases from J, with 14 bases between. CDR3 residues: CASSEAREEDTEVFF. The CDR3 DNA, read in part, is TGTGCCAGCAGTGAAGCCAGGGAGGAGGACACA.

As to this clone: At residue 11, the TCRdb amino acid sequence and the translated nucleotide sequence differ, so the protein here is the DNA translation. Mouse germline and gene names are used. The sequenced fragment ends 3 residues before the CDR3 boundary, so the rest is inferred from the germline J gene. J is TRBJ1-3 and V is TRBV19; D is unclear. Trimming cost V 5 bases and J 0 bases, with 9 bases left between them. The germline V gene has CDR1 FNHDT and CDR2 SITEND (reference sequence). The CDR3 sequence is 14 residues long. CDR3 protein: CASSPELSGNTLYF. Incomplete CDR3 DNA: TGTGCCAGCAGCCCCGAACTTTCTGGAAATACG.

In this sample, this clone turned up a few times. Mouse gene names and germline throughout. The CDR3 sequence is CASSDAGRSQNTLYF. CDR3 DNA (partial): TGTGCCAGCAGTGATGCAGGAAGAAGTCAAAAC. The chain is built from TRBV13-3 and TRBJ2-4; D gene uncertain. With the read ending 4 residues before the CDR3 end, the germline J gene is used to fill in that end. The CDR3 totals 15 residues. V lost 0 bases and J 0 bases, leaving 8 bases between the germline ends. From germline, CDR1 is NNHDY and CDR2 SYVADS.

Remarks on this clone: Gene names follow the mouse nomenclature. The read halts 4 residues ahead of the CDR3 end, with the missing end drawn from the germline J gene. The gene calls are TRBV19 and TRBJ2-7; a weak D match, TRBD2 (5 bases). Germline CDR1 is FNHDT and CDR2 is SITEND (reference sequence). The CDR3 covers 14 residues. The CDR3 DNA, read in part, is TGTGCCAGCAGTATATCGGACTTCCGTTAT. Translated, it gives CASSISDFRY. The CDR3 in its entirety is CASSISDFRYEQYF. The whole variable domain, remainder taken from reference TRBV19 and TRBJ2-7, is GGIITQTPKFLIGQEGQKLTLKCQQNFNHDTMYWYRQDSGKGLRLIYYSITENDLQKGDLSEGYDASREKKSSFSLTVTSAQKNEMAVFLCASSISDFRYEQYFGPGTRLTVL.

This clone came up a few times. Genes and germline come from the mouse. The CDR3 spells CASSGGQRGNTEVFF. CDR3 DNA (partial): TGTGCCAGCAGTGGGGGACAGAGGGGGAACACA. The chain links TRBV13-1 to TRBJ1-1; 7 bases are a match to TRBD1. The read ends 4 residues early relative to the CDR3; the germline J gene fills the gap. The CDR3 loop spans 15 amino acids. Germline CDR1 reads NSHNY; CDR2 reads SYGAGN. Trimming at V came to 3 bases and at J to 1 base, leaving 6 bases not matched to a gene.

This clone has a handful of counts. The listed genes are named as in mouse. The read stops 4 residues short of the end of the CDR3; the missing end is completed from the germline J gene. J is TRBJ2-7 and V is TRBV1; 9 bases map to TRBD2. This CDR3 comprises 15 residues. Germline-derived CDR1 and CDR2 are NSQYPW and LRSPGD (reference sequence). The covered CDR3 bases are TGCACCTGCAGTGCAGATCGGAGACTGGGGGAT. Translation: CTCSADRRLGD. The entire CDR3 protein is CTCSADRRLGDEQYF.

This clone was picked up a small number of times. The genes are named according to mouse. The CDR3 goes on 4 residues after the read ends, and that part is filled in from the germline J gene. V usage is TRBV13-3 and J usage is TRBJ1-1; a weak D match, TRBD1 (6 bases). V was clipped by 5 bases and J by 1 base, with 12 bases between them. CDR3 size: 14 residues. Germline V gene sequence: CDR1 NNHDY, CDR2 SYVADS. The sequenced CDR3 bases are TGTGCCAGCAGGCCTACGGGACAAAACACA. It translates to CASRPTGQNT. The full CDR3 sequence reads CASRPTGQNTEVFF.

This clone was observed a few times. These gene names are mouse names. The CDR3 end lies 4 residues beyond the end of the read and is filled in from the germline J gene. V is TRBV17 and J is TRBJ2-5; 9 bases fit TRBD2. With V trimmed by 3 bases and J by 3 bases, 4 bases remained unmatched. This CDR3 is built from 15 residues. Germline-derived CDR1 and CDR2 are MNHDT and YYDKIL. The CDR3 sequence: CASSRAGLGQDTQYF. The part of the CDR3 DNA that was read is TGTGCTAGCAGTAGGGCGGGACTGGGACAAGAC.

This clone was seen ten or more times. Mouse gene names apply. The observed sequence ends 4 residues before the CDR3 terminus, with the missing tail filled in from the germline J gene. The chain joins TRBV19 to TRBJ2-2, with 7 positions matching TRBD1. There are 14 residues in the CDR3. CDR1 and CDR2 (germline): FNHDT, SITEND (reference sequence). Trimming cost V 4 bases and J 1 base; bases outside gene matches: 1. The CDR3 bases that were read are TGTGCCAGCAGTCGGGACAGAAACACCGGG. Translation gives CASSRDRNTG. In full, the CDR3 reads CASSRDRNTGQLYF.

This clone has just a few counts. Gene names and germline match the mouse. The read falls 4 residues short of the CDR3 end, and the missing part is taken from the germline J gene. The chain employs TRBV5 and TRBJ2-3; TRBD2 is a possible D gene (6 bases). CDR1 LGHNA and CDR2 YNLKQL come from the germline V gene (reference sequence). This CDR3 is built from 15 residues. Trimming stripped 3 bases from V and 0 bases from J, with 10 bases between. CDR3 protein: CASSHDWPSAETLYF. The CDR3 DNA, read in part, is TGTGCCAGCAGCCACGACTGGCCTAGTGCAGAA.

This clone was observed a handful of times. Mouse names are used for the genes. Read data end 4 residues before the CDR3 end; the end is taken from the germline J gene. The gene calls are TRBV5 and TRBJ2-1, with D possibly TRBD1 on 6 matching bases. Per the germline V gene, CDR1 is LGHNA and CDR2 is YNLKQL (reference sequence). The CDR3 spans 15 residues. CDR3 region: CASSQESGARAEQFF. CDR3 DNA, as far as it was read: TGTGCCAGCAGCCAAGAGTCAGGGGCGAGAGCT.

As regards this clone: Gene and germline names: mouse. The read ends 4 residues early relative to the CDR3; the germline J gene fills the gap. The V gene is TRBV1, the J gene TRBJ2-7; 7 nucleotides match TRBD1. V dropped 1 base and J dropped 3; count of bases not matched to a gene: 3. CDR1 is NSQYPW and CDR2 is LRSPGD in the germline V gene (reference sequence). The CDR3 sequence is 14 residues long. The CDR3 sequence is CTCSAGGTDYEQYF. The covered CDR3 bases are TGCACCTGCAGTGCAGGCGGGACAGACTAT.

With respect to this clone: Each gene name is a mouse one. The read finishes 4 residues shy of the CDR3 end, and the germline J gene is used to complete it. This chain connects TRBV13-1 to TRBJ2-3; D unclear. This CDR3 has 14 amino acids. The V end lost 5 bases, the J end lost 0 bases, and 10 bases lay between the germline ends. The germline gives CDR1 NSHNY, CDR2 SYGAGN. The CDR3 region is CASRDLTSAETLYF. The sequenced CDR3 bases are TGTGCCAGCAGAGACTTGACTAGTGCAGAA.

A word on this clone: Gene names and germline refer to mouse. The CDR3 end lies 4 residues beyond the end of the read and is filled in from the germline J gene. The rearrangement links TRBV13-2 to TRBJ1-4; 9 bases agree with TRBD1. Looked up from germline, CDR1 is NNHNN and CDR2 is SYGAGS (reference sequence). The CDR3 length is 16 residues. V lost 3 bases, J lost 6 bases, and 9 bases stayed unmatched. The CDR3 bases that were read are TGTGCCAGCGGTGGCCTCCGGGACAGGGAAGACGAA. This sequence encodes CASGGLRDREDE. The CDR3 reads in full as CASGGLRDREDERLFF.

This clone was observed a few times. Genes and germline come from the mouse. The CDR3 end is not reached by the read, which stops 4 residues before it; the germline J gene fills it in. The V gene is TRBV13-3, the J gene TRBJ2-5, with TRBD1 identical over 9 bases. This CDR3 has 17 amino acids. The germline CDR1 and CDR2 sequences are NNHDY and SYVADS. The CDR3 reads CASSGMGLQGAEDTQYF. The CDR3 bases that were read are TGTGCCAGCAGTGGGATGGGCCTACAGGGGGCAGAAGAC. Complete variable domain (other parts from reference TRBV13-3 and TRBJ2-5): EAAVTQSPRSKVAVTGGKVTLSCHQTNNHDYMYWYRQDTGHGLRLIHYSYVADSTEKGDIPDGYKASRPSQENFSLILELASLSQTAVYFCASSGMGLQGAEDTQYFGPGTRLLVL.